This T cell receptor beta chain was observed in a study of vaccination effects on CD4 cells after COVID-19. Per the germline V gene, CDR1 is SGHDT and CDR2 is YYEEEE. There are 16 residues in the CDR3. The V and J ends lost 4 bases and 1 base respectively, with 14 bases between them. A remark on this clone: Its antigen is unknown.

Subsequent to less than 13 days of culture, CD4+ T cells were isolated. Repertoires were generated with immunoSEQ multiplex PCR, while TCRdb's copy carries only in-frame clones and drops some. The repertoire includes about 74,000 clones, approximately 77% of them detected once, and roughly 2% sits in the top ten. The genes are TRBV5-6 and TRBJ2-2; TRBD1 is a possible D gene (6 bases). The clonotype comes from a human donor who received a COVID-19 vaccine. This sample comprised CD4+ T cells from PBMCs cultured without peptide, obtained before COVID-19 vaccination. The CDR3 nucleotides read TGTGCCAGCAGCCCACCCCTGGGACAGAACACCGGGGAGCTGTTTTTT. Its translation is CASSPPLGQNTGELFF.